This TCR beta chain came from a study of technical replicates of blood from a few donors. Trimming at V came to 5 bases and at J to 3 bases, leaving 3 bases not matched to a gene. Per germline, CDR1 MGHDK and CDR2 SYGVNS. The CDR3 runs 15 residues. Here immunoSEQ multiplex PCR was the method, and the copy in TCRdb shows in-frame clones only, minus some. The data contain tens of thousands of clones, 95% of them singletons. This clonotype was obtained from a human donor in good health. The J gene is TRBJ2-1, the V gene TRBV25-1; 11 nucleotides line up with TRBD2. Sequenced input: T cells isolated from PBMCs. The CDR3 DNA is TGTGCCAGCAGTATAGCGGGAGGGGTCTACAATGAGCAGTTCTTC. It encodes CASSIAGGVYNEQFF.